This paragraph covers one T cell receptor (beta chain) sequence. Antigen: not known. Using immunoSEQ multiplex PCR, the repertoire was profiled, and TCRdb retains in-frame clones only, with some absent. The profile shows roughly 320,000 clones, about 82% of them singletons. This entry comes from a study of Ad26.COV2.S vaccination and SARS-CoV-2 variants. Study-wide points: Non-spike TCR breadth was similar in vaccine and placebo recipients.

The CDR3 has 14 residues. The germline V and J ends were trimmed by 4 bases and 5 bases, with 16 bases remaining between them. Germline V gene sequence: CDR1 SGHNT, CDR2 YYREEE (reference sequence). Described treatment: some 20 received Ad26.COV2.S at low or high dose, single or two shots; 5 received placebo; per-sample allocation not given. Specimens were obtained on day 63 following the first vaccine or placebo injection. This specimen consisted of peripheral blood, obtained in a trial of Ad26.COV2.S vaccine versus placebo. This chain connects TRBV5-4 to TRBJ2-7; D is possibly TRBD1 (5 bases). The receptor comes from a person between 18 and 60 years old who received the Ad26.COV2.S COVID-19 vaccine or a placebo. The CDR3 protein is CASSPRAGYDEQYF. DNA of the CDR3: TGTGCCAGCAGCCCCCGGGCAGGGTATGACGAGCAGTACTTC.